What follows are 32 T cell receptor beta chains derived from one specimen sequenced in a study of T cell responses to AZD1222 COVID-19 vaccine. Profiled with immunoSEQ multiplex PCR; TCRdb holds only in-frame clones, not every one. Of about 89,000 clones in the sample, about 89% were seen once. Sequencing was performed on peripheral blood, taken 28 days after the second AZD1222 dose. These receptors came from an adult who received the AZD1222 COVID-19 vaccine.

The chain combines TRBV6-2 or TRBV6-3 with TRBJ2-6; possibly TRBD2 for D (5 bases). V was shortened by 2 bases and J by 0 bases, with 14 bases between the two germline ends. Looked up from germline, CDR1 is MNHEY and CDR2 is SVGEGT. The CDR3 covers 18 residues. The CDR3 coding sequence is TGTGCCAGCAGTTACCCGGGGATAGGACTCTCTGGGGCCAACGTCCTGACTTTC. Protein product: CASSYPGIGLSGANVLTF.

The chain uses TRBV18 and TRBJ1-2; maybe TRBD1 (6 bases). The CDR3 is made up of 11 amino acids. V was shortened by 3 bases and J by 8 bases, with 7 bases between the two germline ends. CDR1 is KGHSH and CDR2 is LQKENI in the germline V gene. DNA of the CDR3: TGTGCCAGCTCACCGGGACAAGGCTACACCTTC. Protein: CASSPGQGYTF.

V is TRBV5-6 and J is TRBJ1-2; the D is unclear. This CDR3 comprises 12 residues. CDR1 is SGHDT, CDR2 YYEEEE, per germline. V was pared by 4 bases and J by 8 bases, with 12 bases between. The CDR3 loop is CASSTSGVGYTF. Here the CDR3 DNA reads TGTGCCAGCAGCACCAGCGGGGTCGGCTACACCTTC.

The chain uses TRBV4-1 and TRBJ2-3, with 8 bases fitting TRBD2. The germline V gene has CDR1 MGHRA and CDR2 YSYEKL. CDR3 length: 15 residues. V dropped 3 bases and J dropped 1; count of bases not matched to a gene: 3. In DNA, the CDR3 is TGCGCCAGCAGCCACTCAGCGGGGGGCACAGATACGCAGTATTTT. Its protein product is CASSHSAGGTDTQYF.

This chain joins TRBV11-1 and TRBJ1-4; TRBD1 might be the D (5 bases). CDR1 is SGHAT and CDR2 is FQDESV in the germline V gene (reference sequence). V was clipped by 4 bases and J by 7 bases, with 16 bases between them. The CDR3 runs 15 residues. This chain's CDR3 is CASSWGWDGGEKLFF. CDR3 coding DNA: TGTGCCAGCAGCTGGGGTTGGGACGGCGGTGAAAAACTGTTTTTT.

The V gene is TRBV6-5, the J gene TRBJ1-2, with 11 bases identical to TRBD1. V lost 4 bases and J lost 4; bases outside the gene matches: 5. CDR3 size: 15 residues. From germline, CDR1 is MNHEY and CDR2 SVGAGI. The CDR3 DNA reads as TGTGCCAGCAGTTCCGGGACAGGGGGTTTCTATGGCTACACCTTC. Translated: CASSSGTGGFYGYTF.

The gene calls are TRBV6-5 and TRBJ1-3; no reliable D call. Germline V CDR1 and CDR2: MNHEY, SVGAGI. This CDR3 is 13 amino acids long. V was cut by 9 bases and J by 4 bases, with 13 bases left in between. The CDR3 protein is CASWWTRGNTIYF. The CDR3 DNA follows: TGTGCCAGTTGGTGGACGAGGGGAAACACCATATATTTT.

J is TRBJ2-7 and V is TRBV30; D gene unclear. The CDR3 contains 11 residues. V lost 3 bases to trimming and J lost 6 bases, with 9 bases between them. Germline CDR1 is GTSNPN and CDR2 is SVGIG (reference sequence). The CDR3 DNA reads as TGTGCCTGGAGCCTCTCCCGCGAGCAGTACTTC. It is translated as CAWSLSREQYF. The full variable domain, rest sourced from reference TRBV30 and TRBJ2-7, is SQTIHQWPATLVQPVGSPLSLECTVEGTSNPNLYWYRQAAGRGLQLLFYSVGIGQISSEVPQNLSASRPQDRQFILSSKKLLLSDSGFYLCAWSLSREQYFGPGTRLTVT.

The J gene is TRBJ1-5, the V gene TRBV28; D is unresolved. From germline, CDR1 is MDHEN and CDR2 SYDVKM. The ends were cut back, 3 bases at V and 8 bases at J, with 8 bases in the middle. The CDR3 has 12 amino acids. CDR3 sequence (DNA): TGTGCCAGCAGTTTCGTATTGGAGCCCCAGCATTTT. It is translated as CASSFVLEPQHF.

This clone was observed once. This chain uses TRBV27 with TRBJ1-2; D possibly corresponds to TRBD1 (5 bases). Germline lookup yields CDR1 MNHEY and CDR2 SMNVEV (reference sequence). Trimming stripped 5 bases from V and 6 bases from J, with 13 bases between. This CDR3 region has 13 residues. The CDR3 sequence: CASSHGGMDGYTF. DNA for the CDR3: TGTGCCAGCAGTCATGGGGGGATGGATGGCTACACCTTC.

The chain uses TRBV6-6 and TRBJ2-1; no definite D call. This CDR3 is built from 20 residues. V lost 6 bases to trimming and J lost 5 bases, with 32 bases between them. In germline, CDR1 is MNHNY, CDR2 SVGAGI (reference sequence). The CDR3 region has the DNA TGTGCCAGCAGCCCCCGTCTTACATCTGTGTCTCCGCGAACCCACAATGAGCAGTTCTTC. Translation: CASSPRLTSVSPRTHNEQFF.

The genes are TRBV6-5 and TRBJ1-2; a weak D match, TRBD1 (6 bases). V lost 0 bases and J 7 bases, leaving 12 bases between the germline ends. This CDR3 is 14 amino acids long. The V gene's germline CDR1 is MNHEY and CDR2 SVGAGI. This chain's CDR3 is CASSYSMVRGGYTF. CDR3 nucleotide sequence: TGTGCCAGCAGTTACTCGATGGTCAGGGGTGGCTACACCTTC.

The chain joins TRBV6-2 or TRBV6-3 to TRBJ2-3; a possible D gene is TRBD2 (6 bases). V lost 4 bases and J lost 4, with 15 bases in between. This CDR3 spans 15 amino acids. Germline CDR1 is MNHEY and CDR2 is SVGEGT. The CDR3 sequence: CASSSLRPGADTQYF. The CDR3 nucleotides read TGTGCCAGCAGTTCACTGCGTCCGGGGGCAGATACGCAGTATTTT.

The chain employs TRBV10-1 and TRBJ2-5, with 9 bases aligning to TRBD2. Germline CDR1 WNHNN, CDR2 SYGVQD (reference sequence). This CDR3 region has 13 residues. J was trimmed by 4 bases and V by 4 bases; bases with no gene match: 1. The CDR3 sequence: CASSVSGGETQYF. The CDR3 DNA reads TGCGCCAGCAGTGTTAGCGGGGGAGAGACCCAGTACTTC.

This clone was seen a few times. V and J are TRBV12-3 or TRBV12-4 and TRBJ1-1; TRBD1 matches 8 bases. Trimming took 4 bases from V and 4 from J; bases not matched to a gene: 2. The CDR3 is made up of 13 amino acids. CDR3 in DNA: TGTGCCAGCAGTTCAACAGGGGGCACTGAAGCTTTCTTT. Amino acids: CASSSTGGTEAFF.

This sequence joins TRBV10-3 and TRBJ2-2; 12 bases are shared with TRBD1. V was pared by 3 bases and J by 5 bases, with 4 bases of the junction left unmatched. CDR1 ENHRY and CDR2 SYGVKD come from the germline V gene. The CDR3 is made up of 16 amino acids. CDR3 protein: CAISDPGQGATGELFF. As DNA, the CDR3 is TGTGCCATCAGTGACCCGGGACAGGGGGCGACCGGGGAGCTGTTTTTT.

V and J are TRBV11-2 and TRBJ2-7; TRBD1 matches 7 bases. Germline CDR1 and CDR2: SGHAT and FQNNGV. Trimming at V came to 4 bases and at J to 2 bases, leaving 8 bases not matched to a gene. The length of the CDR3 is 15 residues. The chain's CDR3 is CASSSFHGTAYEQYF. CDR3 in DNA: TGTGCCAGCAGCTCCTTCCACGGGACAGCCTACGAGCAGTACTTC.

This clone turned up a few times. The rearrangement links TRBV15 to TRBJ1-1; no definite D call. CDR1 is LNHNV, CDR2 YYDKDF, per germline (reference sequence). The CDR3 loop spans 14 amino acids. V lost 1 base and J lost 1, with 7 bases in between. CDR3 loop: CATSRGGSNTEAFF. CDR3 sequence (DNA): TGTGCCACCAGCAGAGGAGGTTCGAACACTGAAGCTTTCTTT.

Concerning this clone itself: Relative to the germline gene, one junction end is altered; a read error may explain this. V is TRBV7-7 and J is TRBJ2-3; D is possibly TRBD1 (6 bases). The CDR3 sequence is 13 residues long. Germline V gene lookup returns CDR1 SSHAT and CDR2 FNYEAQ (reference sequence). CDR3 coding DNA: TGTGCTAGCAGCGCAACAGGGACAGATACGCAGTATTTT. This gives the protein CASSATGTDTQYF. The full variable domain, with the rest looked up from reference TRBV7-7 and TRBJ2-3, is GAGVSQSPRYKVTKRGQDVTLRCDPISSHATLYWYQQALGQGPEFLTYFNYEAQPDKSGLPSDRFSAERPEGSISTLTIQRTEQRDSAMYRCASSATGTDTQYFGPGTRLTVL.

This rearrangement joins TRBV5-6 to TRBJ1-5; D is unclear. V lost 2 bases and J 1 base, leaving 10 bases between the germline ends. The CDR3 consists of 15 residues. Looked up from germline, CDR1 is SGHDT and CDR2 is YYEEEE. CDR3 in DNA: TGTGCCAGCAGCTTACAACGGATGAGCAATCAGCCCCAGCATTTT. Its protein product is CASSLQRMSNQPQHF.

The rearrangement links TRBV7-2 to TRBJ2-2; D possibly corresponds to TRBD1 (6 bases). Germline loops: CDR1 SGHTA, CDR2 FQGNSA. This CDR3 has 15 residues. V was shortened by 1 base and J by 4 bases, with 10 bases between the two germline ends. DNA of the CDR3: TGTGCCAGCAGCTTAGGGGACATCTTCACCGGGGAGCTGTTTTTT. This codes for CASSLGDIFTGELFF.

The chain couples TRBV7-7 to TRBJ2-2, with D possibly matching TRBD1 (6 bases). V was shortened by 5 bases and J by 6 bases, with 10 bases between the two germline ends. Germline V gives CDR1 SSHAT, CDR2 FNYEAQ (reference sequence). This CDR3 is built from 13 residues. CDR3 DNA sequence: TGTGCCAGCAGCGCACGGACAGCCGGGGAGCTGTTTTTT. This encodes CASSARTAGELFF.

The chain has TRBV12-3 or TRBV12-4 and TRBJ2-7; the D is unclear. The CDR3 covers 12 residues. V was cut by 4 bases and J by 6 bases, with 10 bases left in between. CDR3 protein: CASSSGYGEQYF. CDR3 coding DNA: TGTGCCAGCAGTTCTGGGTACGGCGAGCAGTACTTC.

This chain uses TRBV27 with TRBJ1-2; weak D call: TRBD1 (5 bases). The germline V and J ends were trimmed by 8 bases and 6 bases, with 13 bases remaining between them. This CDR3 is 12 amino acids long. Germline assignment: CDR1 MNHEY and CDR2 SMNVEV (reference sequence). CDR3 loop: CASGDGRDGYTF. CDR3 nucleotides: TGTGCCAGCGGGGATGGCAGGGATGGCTACACCTTC.

The CDR3 DNA is TGTGCCAGCAGCTTGGGGGGGGCCAGGGACACTGAAGCTTTCTTT. Amino acids: CASSLGGARDTEAFF. This chain uses TRBV7-8 with TRBJ1-1; D may be TRBD1 (6 bases). V was cut by 3 bases and J by 3 bases, with 14 bases left in between. Germline CDR1 is SGHVS and CDR2 is FQNEAQ. The CDR3 totals 15 residues.

The chain uses TRBV4-3 and TRBJ1-5; 10 nucleotides agree with TRBD1. CDR1 is LGHNA, CDR2 YSLEER, per germline. V lost 4 bases and J lost 7; bases outside the gene matches: 7. The CDR3 covers 15 residues. CDR3 nucleotides: TGCGCCAGCAGCCCCTTCGGGACAGGGGAACAGCCCCAGCATTTT. Translating it yields CASSPFGTGEQPQHF.

V gene TRBV14 combines with J gene TRBJ2-3, with TRBD2 matching over 10 bases. CDR1 is SGHDN, CDR2 FVKESK, per germline. Losses at the gene ends were 4 bases for V and 2 bases for J; bases not matched to a gene: 3. The CDR3 has 15 amino acids. In DNA, the CDR3 is TGTGCCAGCAGCCGTGGGACTAGCGCCACAGATACGCAGTATTTT. Its protein product is CASSRGTSATDTQYF.

The chain has TRBV5-1 and TRBJ1-2; no clear D. Germline loops: CDR1 SGHRS, CDR2 YFSETQ. The V end was cut by 0 bases, the J end by 4 bases, with 10 bases between. The CDR3 contains 14 residues. CDR3 DNA sequence: TGCGCCAGCAGCTTGGTCGAGCCTCGCTATGGCTACACCTTC. Residues: CASSLVEPRYGYTF.

The V gene is TRBV5-8, the J gene TRBJ2-7; 10 bases agree with TRBD2. CDR1 is SGHTS, CDR2 YDEGEE, per germline. V was pared by 4 bases and J by 5 bases, with 12 bases of the junction left unmatched. The CDR3 sequence is 16 residues long. CDR3 nucleotide sequence: TGTGCCAGCAGCCGGCTAGCGGGGGCCTTTATGGACGAGCAGTACTTC. Its protein product is CASSRLAGAFMDEQYF.

V and J are TRBV27 and TRBJ1-2; D is unresolved. The germline CDR1 and CDR2 sequences are MNHEY and SMNVEV (reference sequence). V gave up 5 bases and J gave up 6 bases, with 13 bases separating them. The CDR3 extends over 13 amino acids. The CDR3 reads CASSRLETDGYTF. CDR3 nucleotide sequence: TGTGCCAGCAGTCGCCTCGAAACGGATGGCTACACCTTC.

V usage is TRBV3-1 (or the pseudogene TRBV3-2) and J usage is TRBJ2-5; 11 bases are shared with TRBD2. The length of the CDR3 is 17 residues. Germline-derived CDR1 and CDR2 are LGHDT and YNNKEL (reference sequence). V lost 0 bases, J lost 1 base, and 4 bases stayed unmatched. The CDR3 nucleotides are TGTGCCAGCAGCCAAGACACTAGCGGGGGAGGCCAAGAGACCCAGTACTTC. Translating gives CASSQDTSGGGQETQYF.

The gene calls are TRBV6-5 and TRBJ2-7; a weak D match, TRBD2 (7 bases). The CDR3 runs to 15 residues. Trimming took off 6 bases at V and 0 bases at J, with 15 bases between the two ends. Germline CDR1 is MNHEY and CDR2 is SVGAGI. The CDR3 sequence is CASREAGANSYEQYF. The CDR3 DNA is TGTGCCAGCAGAGAGGCGGGGGCCAACTCCTACGAGCAGTACTTC.